These 21 T cell receptor beta chains were sequenced from one sample in a study of neurological immune-mediated disorders. TCRdb re-analysed the 5' RACE reads in MiXCR, keeping a single row per CDR3 protein. The table includes 70,000 or so distinct CDR3 sequences, 5.2% detected once. The material sequenced was PBMCs. Source of these receptors: a woman in her 30s with multiple sclerosis.

As regards this clonotype: This may stem from a read error, because a much larger clone lies one nucleotide away. This chain joins TRBV5-1 and TRBJ2-1; D unresolved. Per the germline V gene, CDR1 is SGHRS and CDR2 is YFSETQ. V was shortened by 1 base and J by 4 bases, with 3 bases between the two germline ends. The CDR3 sequence is 12 residues long. CDR3 bases: TGCGCCAGCAGCTTGAGTTACAATGAGCAGTTCTTC. Its protein is CASSLSYNEQFF.

This clonotype was seen many times. The chain links TRBV29-1 to TRBJ2-2; perhaps TRBD2 as D (7 bases). The V and J ends lost 5 bases and 0 bases respectively, with 13 bases between them. Germline values: CDR1 SQVTM, CDR2 ANQGSEA. The CDR3 runs 15 residues. The CDR3: CSVTGGQANTGELFF. CDR3 nucleotides: TGCAGCGTTACGGGGGGACAAGCGAACACCGGGGAGCTGTTTTTT.

This clonotype was picked up a small number of times. The chain combines TRBV24-1 with TRBJ2-2; D may be TRBD2 (6 bases). CDR1 is KGHDR, CDR2 SFDVKD, per germline. This CDR3 spans 15 amino acids. Trimming left V 3 bases short and J 4 bases short, with 11 bases between. DNA for the CDR3: TGTGCCACCAGTGATAGGGGACTTCCCACCGGGGAGCTGTTTTTT. It specifies CATSDRGLPTGELFF.

This clonotype was seen at least ten times. J is TRBJ2-3 and V is TRBV12-3 or TRBV12-4, with 7 bases matching TRBD2. There are 14 residues in the CDR3. J was trimmed by 4 bases and V by 3 bases; bases with no gene match: 4. CDR3 DNA: TGTGCCAGCAGTTTCGTCGGGGGGTCAGATACGCAGTATTTT. Its translation is CASSFVGGSDTQYF.

This clonotype has ten or more counts. The chain employs TRBV20-1 and TRBJ2-5; TRBD2 agrees at 13 bases. Germline CDR1 reads DFQATT; CDR2 reads SNEGSKA (reference sequence). V gave up 6 bases and J gave up 9 bases; unmatched junction bases: 10. This CDR3 comprises 14 residues. The CDR3: CSATTGLAGEAQYF. CDR3 nucleotide sequence: TGCAGTGCAACCACCGGACTAGCGGGGGAGGCCCAGTACTTC.

This clonotype was counted at least ten times. The J gene is TRBJ1-4, the V gene TRBV7-9; 9 bases are shared with TRBD1. This CDR3 has 15 residues. Germline CDR1 and CDR2: SEHNR and FQNEAQ (reference sequence). The ends lost 0 bases at V and 5 bases at J; junction bases unmatched: 1. This CDR3 is CASSLATGGNEKLFF. The CDR3 region has the DNA TGTGCCAGCAGCTTAGCGACAGGGGGGAATGAAAAACTGTTTTTT.

This clonotype has a count of ten or more. This rearrangement joins TRBV20-1 to TRBJ1-5; 8 bases are a match to TRBD1. The trim removed 1 base at V and 3 bases at J, leaving 5 bases unmatched. The CDR3 spans 15 residues. Germline lookup yields CDR1 DFQATT and CDR2 SNEGSKA (reference sequence). The CDR3 sequence: CSARGNRGFNQPQHF. Written as DNA, the CDR3 is TGCAGTGCTAGAGGAAACAGGGGGTTCAATCAGCCCCAGCATTTT.

This clonotype was picked up many times. The chain joins TRBV20-1 to TRBJ1-6; TRBD1 agrees at 8 bases. CDR1 and CDR2 from the germline V gene are DFQATT and SNEGSKA (reference sequence). The J segment lost 7 bases and the V segment lost 3 bases, leaving 5 bases of the junction unmatched. The CDR3 runs to 14 residues. CDR3 residues: CSARSRDRNSPLHF. The CDR3 region has the DNA TGCAGTGCTAGGTCCCGGGACAGGAATTCACCCCTCCACTTT.

The rearrangement links TRBV7-9 to TRBJ1-2; 7 positions match TRBD1. The CDR3 contains 13 residues. Per germline, CDR1 SEHNR and CDR2 FQNEAQ (reference sequence). V shed 5 bases, J shed 6 bases, and the junction held 6 bases outside the gene matches. DNA for the CDR3: TGTGCCAGCAGCCCGGGACAGCGACATGGCTACACCTTC. Translated, it gives CASSPGQRHGYTF.

This clonotype was seen repeatedly, ten times or more. V and J are TRBV10-2 and TRBJ2-1; 8 bases match TRBD2. Germline loops: CDR1 WSHSY, CDR2 SAAADI. V shed 7 bases, J shed 5 bases, and the junction held 10 bases outside the gene matches. The CDR3 runs to 15 residues. CDR3 in amino acids: CASNGGSGGDNEQFF. As DNA, the CDR3 is TGCGCCAGCAACGGGGGGAGCGGGGGAGACAATGAGCAGTTCTTC.

There are many counts of this clonotype. The chain couples TRBV29-1 to TRBJ2-3; no reliable D call. Germline CDR1 reads SQVTM; CDR2 reads ANQGSEA. This CDR3 comprises 14 residues. V was clipped by 8 bases and J by 0 bases, with 15 bases between them. CDR3 amino acids: CSPTRASSTDTQYF. CDR3 DNA: TGCAGCCCCACGAGAGCGAGTAGCACAGATACGCAGTATTTT.

There are many counts of this clonotype. The chain uses TRBV7-2 and TRBJ2-4, with 9 nucleotides matching TRBD2. V was clipped by 1 base and J by 12 bases; unmatched bases: 10. Germline CDR1 SGHTA, CDR2 FQGNSA. This CDR3 has 15 residues. DNA of the CDR3: TGTGCCAGCAGCTTAGTTGCTAGCGGGGAGTATAATCAGTACTTC. Amino acid sequence: CASSLVASGEYNQYF.

This clonotype was seen more than once but under ten times. The chain carries TRBV10-3 and TRBJ2-5; possibly TRBD1 or TRBD2 for D (6 bases each). CDR3 length equals 14 residues. V was pared by 0 bases and J by 5 bases, with 10 bases between. Germline V gene lookup returns CDR1 ENHRY and CDR2 SYGVKD. The CDR3 DNA is TGTGCCATCAGTGAGTCGGGGGGCCAGGAGACCCAGTACTTC. This translates into CAISESGGQETQYF.

CDR3 nucleotide sequence: TGCGCCAGCAGCCAAGTATACACGGGCAATCAGCCCCAGCATTTT. Translating it yields CASSQVYTGNQPQHF. The V and J genes are TRBV4-1 and TRBJ1-5; D gene unclear. From germline, CDR1 is MGHRA and CDR2 YSYEKL. Trimming shortened V by 1 base and J by 2 bases, and 9 bases separated the two germline ends. The CDR3 spans 15 residues.

At least ten counts were recorded for this clonotype. The V call is TRBV7-9, the J call TRBJ2-3, with 14 bases that match TRBD2. CDR1 SEHNR and CDR2 FQNEAQ come from the germline V gene (reference sequence). The trim removed 4 bases at V and 1 base at J, leaving 1 base unmatched. The CDR3 is 16 residues long. The CDR3 protein is CASSSGLAGGTDTQYF. CDR3 coding DNA: TGTGCCAGCAGCTCGGGACTAGCGGGGGGCACAGATACGCAGTATTTT.

Many counts were recorded for this clonotype. This rearrangement joins TRBV4-1 to TRBJ1-4; D possibly corresponds to TRBD1 (5 bases). Germline V gene data show CDR1 as MGHRA and CDR2 as YSYEKL. V was clipped by 1 base and J by 8 bases, with 14 bases between them. CDR3 length: 15 residues. CDR3 DNA: TGCGCCAGCAGCCAAGGGGGTAGGGGTAACGAAAAACTGTTTTTT. This codes for CASSQGGRGNEKLFF.

This clonotype has a count of ten or more. V usage is TRBV20-1 and J usage is TRBJ2-2, with a tentative D call TRBD1 (6 bases). The germline V gene encodes CDR1 DFQATT and CDR2 SNEGSKA (reference sequence). The V and J ends lost 3 bases and 3 bases respectively, with 11 bases between them. The CDR3 covers 14 residues. CDR3 loop: CSASVQGHTGELFF. The CDR3 DNA sequence: TGCAGTGCTAGCGTCCAGGGGCACACCGGGGAGCTGTTTTTT.

This clonotype was found many times. The chain recombines TRBV12-3 or TRBV12-4 with TRBJ2-1; D call uncertain. CDR3 length: 12 amino acids. Between the trimmed V and J ends, which lost 3 bases and 5 bases, there was a span of 5 bases. The CDR3 DNA sequence: TGTGCCAGCAGTTTTATGGACAATGAGCAGTTCTTC. It is translated as CASSFMDNEQFF.

This clonotype showed up many times. CDR3 amino acids: CASSLGSSGGLQKETQYF. The DNA of the CDR3 is TGCGCCAGCAGCTTGGGTTCTAGCGGGGGTTTGCAGAAAGAGACCCAGTACTTC. The chain carries TRBV5-1 and TRBJ2-5, with 10 bases fitting TRBD2. The germline V gene encodes CDR1 SGHRS and CDR2 YFSETQ. The CDR3 consists of 18 residues. The J segment lost 3 bases and the V segment lost 0 bases, leaving 11 bases of the junction unmatched.

Ten or more counts support this clonotype. This sequence joins TRBV5-1 and TRBJ1-1, with TRBD1 matching over 7 bases. The CDR3 contains 14 residues. In germline, CDR1 is SGHRS, CDR2 YFSETQ. Trimming took 6 bases from V and 1 from J; bases not matched to a gene: 6. The CDR3 protein is CASNPAGGNTEAFF. CDR3 in DNA: TGCGCCAGCAACCCGGCAGGGGGGAACACTGAAGCTTTCTTT.

Many counts were recorded for this clonotype. The rearrangement uses TRBV5-1 and TRBJ2-7; 9 nucleotides line up with TRBD2. V lost 1 base and J lost 3; bases outside the gene matches: 2. The CDR3 is made up of 14 amino acids. Germline CDR1 and CDR2: SGHRS and YFSETQ. The CDR3 nucleotides read TGCGCCAGCAGCTTGTCACTAGCGGGCTACGAGCAGTACTTC. As protein: CASSLSLAGYEQYF.